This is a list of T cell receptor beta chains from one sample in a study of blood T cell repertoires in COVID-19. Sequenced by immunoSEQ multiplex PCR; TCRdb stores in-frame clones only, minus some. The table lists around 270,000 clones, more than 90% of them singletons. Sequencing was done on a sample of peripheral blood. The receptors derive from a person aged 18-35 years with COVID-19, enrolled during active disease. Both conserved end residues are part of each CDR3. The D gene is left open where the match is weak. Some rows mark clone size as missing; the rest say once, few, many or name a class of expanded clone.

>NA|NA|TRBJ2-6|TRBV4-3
CASSQDSTSGANVLTF
TGCGCCAGCAGCCAAGATAGCACCTCTGGGGCCAACGTCCTGACTTTC
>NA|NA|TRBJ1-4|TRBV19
CASSPRAGKATNEKLFF
TGTGCCAGTAGTCCTCGGGCGGGGAAGGCGACTAATGAAAAACTGTTTTTT
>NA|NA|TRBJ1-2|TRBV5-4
CASSLEMGADYGYTF
TGTGCCAGCAGCTTGGAGATGGGGGCGGACTATGGCTACACCTTC
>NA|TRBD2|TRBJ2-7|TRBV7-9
CASSLEAGGGYEQYF
TGTGCCAGCAGCTTAGAGGCGGGAGGGGGCTACGAGCAGTACTTC
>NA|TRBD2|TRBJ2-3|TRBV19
CASSSPLGGRAPDTQYF
TGTGCCAGTAGTTCGCCCTTGGGCGGGAGGGCCCCAGATACGCAGTATTTT
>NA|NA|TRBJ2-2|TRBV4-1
CASSQETRTRELFF
TGCGCCAGCAGCCAAGAAACGAGAACCCGGGAGCTGTTTTTT
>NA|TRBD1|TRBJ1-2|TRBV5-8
CASSLGTGGSYGYTF
TGTGCCAGCAGCTTGGGAACAGGGGGTTCCTATGGCTACACCTTC
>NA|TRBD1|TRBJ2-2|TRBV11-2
CASSFRGQGAGELFF
TGTGCCAGCAGCTTTCGTGGACAGGGGGCCGGGGAGCTGTTTTTT
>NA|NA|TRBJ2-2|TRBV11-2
CASSLGLLNTGELFF
TGTGCCAGCAGCTTAGGACTCCTGAACACCGGGGAGCTGTTTTTT
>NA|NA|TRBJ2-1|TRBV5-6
CASSWGPGTHNEQFF
TGTGCCAGCAGCTGGGGGCCCGGGACGCACAATGAGCAGTTCTTC
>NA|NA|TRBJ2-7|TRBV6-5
CASRRNRVGEQYF
TGTGCCAGCAGAAGAAACAGGGTGGGCGAGCAGTACTTC
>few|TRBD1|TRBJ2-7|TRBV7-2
CASSRGQAHRGEQYF
TGTGCCAGCAGTCGGGGACAGGCTCACAGGGGCGAGCAGTACTTC
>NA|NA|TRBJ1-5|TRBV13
CASSQQGSNQPQHF
TGTGCCAGCAGCCAACAGGGAAGCAATCAGCCCCAGCATTTT
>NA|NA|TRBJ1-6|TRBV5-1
CASSPQGGNSPLHF
TGCGCCAGCAGCCCGCAGGGAGGTAATTCACCCCTCCACTTT
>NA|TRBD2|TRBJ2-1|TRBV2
CASSSIAGSIDNEQFF
TGTGCCAGCAGTTCCATAGCGGGAAGTATAGACAATGAGCAGTTCTTC
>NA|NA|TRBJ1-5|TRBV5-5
CASSLGVGQPQHF
TGTGCCAGCAGCTTAGGGGTGGGTCAGCCCCAGCATTTT
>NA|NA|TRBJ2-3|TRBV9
CASSVGVGEVAQYF
TGTGCCAGCAGCGTAGGGGTGGGAGAAGTTGCGCAGTATTTT
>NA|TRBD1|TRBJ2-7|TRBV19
CASSLTGTGAYEQYF
TGTGCCAGTAGTTTGACCGGGACAGGGGCCTACGAGCAGTACTTC
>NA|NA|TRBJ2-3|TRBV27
CASRVSADTQYF
TGTGCCAGCAGGGTCTCTGCGGATACGCAGTATTTT
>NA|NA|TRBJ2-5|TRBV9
CASSVSSRQETQYF
TGTGCCAGCAGCGTGTCTAGTCGTCAGGAGACCCAGTACTTC
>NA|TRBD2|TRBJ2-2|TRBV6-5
CASRTGLAGTGELFF
TGTGCCAGCAGGACGGGACTAGCGGGCACCGGGGAGCTGTTTTTT
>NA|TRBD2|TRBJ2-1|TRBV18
CASSPTTSPYNEQFF
TGTGCCAGCTCACCAACGACTAGCCCCTACAATGAGCAGTTCTTC
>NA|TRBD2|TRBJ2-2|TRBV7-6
CASSSSGTTNTGELFF
TGTGCCAGCAGCTCATCGGGGACTACGAACACCGGGGAGCTGTTTTTT
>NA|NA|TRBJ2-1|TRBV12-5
CASGNSNNEQFF
TGTGCTAGTGGGAACAGTAACAATGAGCAGTTCTTC
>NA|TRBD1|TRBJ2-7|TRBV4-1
CASSQTGYEQYF
TGCGCCAGCAGCCAGACAGGGTACGAGCAGTACTTC
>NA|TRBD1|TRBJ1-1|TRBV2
CASSPGGLNTEAFF
TGTGCCAGCTCACCAGGGGGCTTAAACACTGAAGCTTTCTTT
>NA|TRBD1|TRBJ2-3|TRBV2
CASRDRGLLDTQYF
TGTGCCAGCCGCGACAGGGGGCTTTTAGATACGCAGTATTTT
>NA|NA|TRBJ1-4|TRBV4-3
CASSPGTGLNEKLFF
TGCGCCAGCAGCCCAGGGACGGGACTTAATGAAAAACTGTTTTTT
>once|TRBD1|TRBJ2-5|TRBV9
CASSVEGQGAETQYF
TGTGCCAGCAGCGTAGAGGGACAGGGGGCTGAGACCCAGTACTTC
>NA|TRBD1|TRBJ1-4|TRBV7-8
CASSPGLVATGGTEKLFF
TGTGCCAGCAGCCCCGGCCTGGTTGCGACAGGGGGAACTGAAAAACTGTTTTTT
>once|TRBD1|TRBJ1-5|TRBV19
CASGTGGLVNQPQHF
TGTGCCAGTGGGACAGGGGGCCTGGTCAATCAGCCCCAGCATTTT
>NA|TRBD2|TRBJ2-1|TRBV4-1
CASSQQGLAGYNEQFF
TGCGCCAGCAGCCAACAAGGACTAGCGGGATACAATGAGCAGTTCTTC
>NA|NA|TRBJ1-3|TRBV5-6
CASSRRDSGNTIYF
TGTGCCAGCAGTCGACGGGACTCTGGAAACACCATATATTTT
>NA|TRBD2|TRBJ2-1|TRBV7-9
CASSGWTSGSSNEQFF
TGTGCCAGCAGCGGCTGGACTAGCGGTTCTTCCAATGAGCAGTTCTTC
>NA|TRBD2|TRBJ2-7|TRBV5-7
CASSSTSGSSYEQYF
TGTGCCAGCAGTTCGACTAGCGGGAGCTCCTACGAGCAGTACTTC
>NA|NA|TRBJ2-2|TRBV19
CASSSQGSNTGELFF
TGTGCCAGTAGCTCACAGGGATCGAACACCGGGGAGCTGTTTTTT